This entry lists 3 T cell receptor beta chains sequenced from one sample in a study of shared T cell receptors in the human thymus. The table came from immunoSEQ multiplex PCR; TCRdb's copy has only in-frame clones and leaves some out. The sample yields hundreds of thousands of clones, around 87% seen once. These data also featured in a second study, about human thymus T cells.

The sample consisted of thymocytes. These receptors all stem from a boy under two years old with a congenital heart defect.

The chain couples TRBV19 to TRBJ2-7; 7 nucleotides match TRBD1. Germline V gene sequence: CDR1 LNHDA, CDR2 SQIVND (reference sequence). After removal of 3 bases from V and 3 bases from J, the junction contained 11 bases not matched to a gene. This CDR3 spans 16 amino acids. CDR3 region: CASSISRDRGGYEQYF. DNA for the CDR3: TGTGCCAGTAGTATCAGTCGGGACAGAGGCGGCTACGAGCAGTACTTC. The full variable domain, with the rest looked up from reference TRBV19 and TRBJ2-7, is DGGITQSPKYLFRKEGQNVTLSCEQNLNHDAMYWYRQDPGQGLRLIYYSQIVNDFQKGDIAEGYSVSREKKESFPLTVTSAQKNPTAFYLCASSISRDRGGYEQYFGPGTRLTVT.

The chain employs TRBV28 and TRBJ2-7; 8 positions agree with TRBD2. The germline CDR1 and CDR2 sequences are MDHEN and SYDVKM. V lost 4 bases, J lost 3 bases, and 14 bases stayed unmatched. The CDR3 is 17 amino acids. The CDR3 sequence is CASSSSGHGRLNYEQYF. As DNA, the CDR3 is TGTGCCAGCAGTTCTAGCGGGCACGGTCGATTGAACTACGAGCAGTACTTC.

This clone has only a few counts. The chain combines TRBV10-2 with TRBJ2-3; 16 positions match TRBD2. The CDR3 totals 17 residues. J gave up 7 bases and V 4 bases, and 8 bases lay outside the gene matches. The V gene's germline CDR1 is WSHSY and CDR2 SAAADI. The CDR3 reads CASSAPGLAGGLNTQYF. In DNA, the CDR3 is TGCGCCAGCAGTGCACCGGGACTAGCGGGAGGGCTGAATACGCAGTATTTT.